This T cell receptor beta chain was sequenced during a study of graft-versus-host responses after intestinal transplantation. As to this clone: Its antigen is currently unknown.

The CDR3 spans 16 residues. Germline loops: CDR1 SGHRS, CDR2 YFSETQ. V trimming: 0 bases; J trimming: 6 bases; junction bases outside the gene matches: 5. Generated by immunoSEQ multiplex PCR, the TCRdb table keeps only in-frame clones and is missing some. The repertoire has over 40,000 clones, approximately 84% of them found once; the top ten carry less than 0.55%. This sequence joins TRBV5-1 and TRBJ2-5, with 13 nucleotides matching TRBD2. This clonotype originated in a human donor who was the organ donor for an intestinal transplant. Sample: unstimulated CD4+ T cells sorted from spleen or lymph node cells, taken before transplant. CDR3: CASSLVLAGGPQTQYF. The CDR3 bases are TGCGCCAGCAGCTTGGTACTAGCGGGAGGGCCACAGACCCAGTACTTC.